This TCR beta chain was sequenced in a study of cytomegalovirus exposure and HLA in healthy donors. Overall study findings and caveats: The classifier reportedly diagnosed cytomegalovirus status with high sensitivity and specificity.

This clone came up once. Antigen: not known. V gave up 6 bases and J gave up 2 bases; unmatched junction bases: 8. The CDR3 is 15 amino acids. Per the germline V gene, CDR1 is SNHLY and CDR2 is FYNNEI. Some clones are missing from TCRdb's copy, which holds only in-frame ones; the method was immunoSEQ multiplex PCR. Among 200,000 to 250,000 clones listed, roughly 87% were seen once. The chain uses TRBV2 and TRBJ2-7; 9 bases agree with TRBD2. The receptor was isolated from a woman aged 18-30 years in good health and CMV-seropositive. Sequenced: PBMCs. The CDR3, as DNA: TGTGCCAGCAGAATCGGAGCTAGCGGGGCCTACGAGCAGTACTTC. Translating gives CASRIGASGAYEQYF.